A selection of T cell receptor beta chains follows, all from one sample in a study of cytomegalovirus exposure and HLA in healthy donors. Produced via immunoSEQ multiplex PCR; TCRdb's table is partial and in-frame only. The sample lists approximately 290,000 clones, about four fifths seen once, with 0.3% to 0.35% in the top ten. Material for sequencing was PBMCs. Receptors were obtained from a girl aged 2-10 years in good health and CMV-seronegative. Each CDR3 is given with its conserved first and last residue. A D gene is named only where the DNA matches it firmly. Size is stated for part of the rows, as once, few or many counts, or as a class when the clone is expanded.

d_call: TRBD2
clone_size: NA
v_call: TRBV28
j_call: TRBJ2-7
cdr3_nt: TGTGCCAGCAGTTCCGGGACTAGCGGGCCCTACGAGCAGTACTTC
cdr3_aa: CASSSGTSGPYEQYF

d_call: NA
clone_size: NA
v_call: TRBV4-1
j_call: TRBJ1-5
cdr3_nt: TGCGCCACCTCTGAGGGGGGCAATCAGCCCCAGCATTTT
cdr3_aa: CATSEGGNQPQHF

d_call: NA
clone_size: NA
v_call: TRBV28
j_call: TRBJ1-4
cdr3_nt: TGTGCCAGCAGTTCCCGACAGCCAACTAATGAAAAACTGTTTTTT
cdr3_aa: CASSSRQPTNEKLFF

d_call: TRBD2
clone_size: NA
v_call: TRBV5-1
j_call: TRBJ2-3
cdr3_nt: TGCGCCAGCAGCTTGCCGGGACTAGCGGGCACAGATACGCAGTATTTT
cdr3_aa: CASSLPGLAGTDTQYF

d_call: NA
clone_size: NA
v_call: TRBV27
j_call: TRBJ1-6
cdr3_nt: TGTGCCAGCAGTTTGCGGACCGTAAAGGGGGATTCACCCCTCCACTTT
cdr3_aa: CASSLRTVKGDSPLHF

d_call: TRBD2
clone_size: few
v_call: TRBV5-1
j_call: TRBJ2-3
cdr3_nt: TGCGCCAGCAGCTTGAGACTAGCGGGAGTTCTAGATACGCAGTATTTT
cdr3_aa: CASSLRLAGVLDTQYF

d_call: NA
clone_size: few
v_call: TRBV6-5
j_call: TRBJ1-1
cdr3_nt: TGTGCCAGCTCAGACTCAAGCTCTGAAGCTTTCTTT
cdr3_aa: CASSDSSSEAFF

d_call: NA
clone_size: NA
v_call: TRBV19
j_call: TRBJ2-7
cdr3_nt: TGTGCCAGTAGTATAGACGGGGGGCCCTACGAGCAGTACTTC
cdr3_aa: CASSIDGGPYEQYF

d_call: NA
clone_size: NA
v_call: TRBV25-1
j_call: TRBJ2-7
cdr3_nt: TGTGCCAGCAGTGAAGGCGGGACAGCCCGATCTGAGCAGTACTTC
cdr3_aa: CASSEGGTARSEQYF

d_call: TRBD1
clone_size: NA
v_call: TRBV19
j_call: TRBJ2-2
cdr3_nt: TGTGCCAGTGGGGGATCCGGGACAGGGGAGGTGGAGCTGTTTTTT
cdr3_aa: CASGGSGTGEVELFF

d_call: TRBD1
clone_size: NA
v_call: TRBV4-1
j_call: TRBJ2-7
cdr3_nt: TGCGCCAGCAGCCCGCAGCCGGGACAGGGGTCCTACGAGCAGTACTTC
cdr3_aa: CASSPQPGQGSYEQYF

d_call: NA
clone_size: once
v_call: TRBV7-3
j_call: TRBJ2-2
cdr3_nt: TGTGCCAGCAGCTCCCAGGGGGGCCGAAACACCGGGGAGCTGTTTTTT
cdr3_aa: CASSSQGGRNTGELFF

d_call: NA
clone_size: NA
v_call: TRBV4-1
j_call: TRBJ2-7
cdr3_nt: TGCGCCAGCAGCCAACTCGCGGAACAGGGCTACGAGCAGTACTTC
cdr3_aa: CASSQLAEQGYEQYF

d_call: TRBD1
clone_size: NA
v_call: TRBV28
j_call: TRBJ2-7
cdr3_nt: TGTGCCAGCAGTTCCCCGGGACAGGGGAACGGAGGCTACGAGCAGTACTTC
cdr3_aa: CASSSPGQGNGGYEQYF

d_call: TRBD1
clone_size: NA
v_call: TRBV9
j_call: TRBJ1-1
cdr3_nt: TGTGCCAGCAGCGTAGAGGGACAGGGGAACACTGAAGCTTTCTTT
cdr3_aa: CASSVEGQGNTEAFF

d_call: NA
clone_size: NA
v_call: TRBV10-3
j_call: TRBJ2-7
cdr3_nt: TGTGCCATCAGTCCTCAGGGACTCACTTCCTACGAGCAGTACTTC
cdr3_aa: CAISPQGLTSYEQYF

d_call: TRBD2
clone_size: NA
v_call: TRBV7-3
j_call: TRBJ2-7
cdr3_nt: TGTGCCAGCAGCTGGGGCGGGAGGGAGGACGAGCAGTACTTC
cdr3_aa: CASSWGGREDEQYF

d_call: NA
clone_size: NA
v_call: TRBV28
j_call: TRBJ2-7
cdr3_nt: TGTGCCAGCAGTTTTCCAGGGTACACCTCCTACGAGCAGTACTTC
cdr3_aa: CASSFPGYTSYEQYF

d_call: TRBD2
clone_size: few
v_call: TRBV19
j_call: TRBJ2-3
cdr3_nt: TGTGCCAGTAGTACGACTAGCGGGGGGCAACCTTTCACAGATACGCAGTATTTT
cdr3_aa: CASSTTSGGQPFTDTQYF

d_call: TRBD1
clone_size: NA
v_call: TRBV27
j_call: TRBJ1-1
cdr3_nt: TGTGCCAGCAGTCCAATCGACAGGGGGAACACTGAAGCTTTCTTT
cdr3_aa: CASSPIDRGNTEAFF

d_call: NA
clone_size: NA
v_call: TRBV2
j_call: TRBJ1-1
cdr3_nt: TGTGCCAGCAGTGCGACAGACATGAACACTGAAGCTTTCTTT
cdr3_aa: CASSATDMNTEAFF

d_call: NA
clone_size: NA
v_call: TRBV5-1
j_call: TRBJ2-7
cdr3_nt: TGCGCCAGCAGCGCTGGGACTCCGGGACCCTACGAGCAGTACTTC
cdr3_aa: CASSAGTPGPYEQYF

d_call: NA
clone_size: once
v_call: TRBV5-1
j_call: TRBJ2-7
cdr3_nt: TGCGCCAGCAGCTTGGCTAGCAACTACGAGCAGTACTTC
cdr3_aa: CASSLASNYEQYF

d_call: NA
clone_size: NA
v_call: TRBV6-6
j_call: TRBJ1-2
cdr3_nt: TGTGCCAGCAGTTACGCAGTGAAGGACAGCTTCTATGGCTACACCTTC
cdr3_aa: CASSYAVKDSFYGYTF

d_call: TRBD1
clone_size: NA
v_call: TRBV5-1
j_call: TRBJ1-4
cdr3_nt: TGCGCCAGCAGCCCGGGACAGGCGTCAACTAATGAAAAACTGTTTTTT
cdr3_aa: CASSPGQASTNEKLFF

d_call: TRBD1
clone_size: NA
v_call: TRBV5-8
j_call: TRBJ2-5
cdr3_nt: TGTGCCAGCAGCCCCGGGACAGCACTGGTCCAAGAGACCCAGTACTTC
cdr3_aa: CASSPGTALVQETQYF

d_call: TRBD2
clone_size: NA
v_call: TRBV6-1
j_call: TRBJ2-7
cdr3_nt: TGTGCCAGCAGTGAAGGGGGAGGGGAATACTACGAGCAGTACTTC
cdr3_aa: CASSEGGGEYYEQYF

d_call: NA
clone_size: NA
v_call: TRBV5-1
j_call: TRBJ2-3
cdr3_nt: TGCGCCAGCAGCTCTCTATCGGGACAAAGCACAGATACGCAGTATTTT
cdr3_aa: CASSSLSGQSTDTQYF

d_call: NA
clone_size: few
v_call: TRBV23-1
j_call: TRBJ1-4
cdr3_nt: TGCGCCAGCAGTCCCGGAAAACTGTTTTTT
cdr3_aa: CASSPGKLFF

d_call: NA
clone_size: NA
v_call: TRBV6-5
j_call: TRBJ1-3
cdr3_nt: TGTGCCAGCAGCCTGGACTTACACTCTGGAAACACCATATATTTT
cdr3_aa: CASSLDLHSGNTIYF

d_call: NA
clone_size: NA
v_call: TRBV6-1
j_call: TRBJ1-5
cdr3_nt: TGTGCCAGCAGTGAAGAGAGGGGGAATCAGCCCCAGCATTTT
cdr3_aa: CASSEERGNQPQHF

d_call: TRBD1
clone_size: NA
v_call: TRBV7-6
j_call: TRBJ2-7
cdr3_nt: TGTGCCAGCAGCACCGCCGGGGACAGGGGGTTTTACGAGCAGTACTTC
cdr3_aa: CASSTAGDRGFYEQYF

d_call: TRBD1
clone_size: few
v_call: TRBV7-6
j_call: TRBJ1-6
cdr3_nt: TGTGCCAGCAGCTCCGGACAGGGCTCTAATAATTCACCCCTCCACTTT
cdr3_aa: CASSSGQGSNNSPLHF

d_call: NA
clone_size: NA
v_call: TRBV14
j_call: TRBJ2-7
cdr3_nt: TGTGCCAGCAGCCACCGGGATGGGAACGAGCAGTACTTC
cdr3_aa: CASSHRDGNEQYF

d_call: TRBD2
clone_size: NA
v_call: TRBV30
j_call: TRBJ2-1
cdr3_nt: TGTGCCTGGAGTCCAGCGGGGGCCTTCTACAATGAGCAGTTCTTC
cdr3_aa: CAWSPAGAFYNEQFF

d_call: NA
clone_size: NA
v_call: TRBV7-9
j_call: TRBJ1-2
cdr3_nt: TGTTCCAGCAGCTTAGGAAGGATGGACAGTTTAGCTAACTATGGCTACACCTTC
cdr3_aa: CSSSLGRMDSLANYGYTF

d_call: NA
clone_size: NA
v_call: TRBV19
j_call: TRBJ1-2
cdr3_nt: TGTGCCAGTACCCCGGGACTGTACTATGGCTACACCTTC
cdr3_aa: CASTPGLYYGYTF

d_call: NA
clone_size: NA
v_call: TRBV28
j_call: TRBJ2-7
cdr3_nt: TGTGCCAGCAGCCCGACCCCCCAGGGGAGAAAGCAGTACTTC
cdr3_aa: CASSPTPQGRKQYF

d_call: TRBD1
clone_size: few
v_call: TRBV28
j_call: TRBJ1-3
cdr3_nt: TGTGCCACTACGGGACAGTCTGGAAACACCATATATTTT
cdr3_aa: CATTGQSGNTIYF

d_call: NA
clone_size: NA
v_call: TRBV13
j_call: TRBJ2-2
cdr3_nt: TGTGCCAGCAGCTTACGGGGTGGCGGCACCGGGGAGCTGTTTTTT
cdr3_aa: CASSLRGGGTGELFF

d_call: NA
clone_size: NA
v_call: TRBV23-1
j_call: TRBJ1-4
cdr3_nt: TGCGCCAGCAGGCGGGGTCAGGGTTCCCTTAATGAAAAACTGTTTTTT
cdr3_aa: CASRRGQGSLNEKLFF

d_call: NA
clone_size: NA
v_call: TRBV19
j_call: TRBJ1-1
cdr3_nt: TGTGCCAGTACCCAACCAGGTCTCAACACTGAAGCTTTCTTT
cdr3_aa: CASTQPGLNTEAFF

d_call: TRBD2
clone_size: NA
v_call: TRBV2
j_call: TRBJ2-1
cdr3_nt: TGTGCCAGCAGTCCTCTAGCGGGGAGAGTCTACAATGAGCAGTTCTTC
cdr3_aa: CASSPLAGRVYNEQFF

d_call: TRBD2
clone_size: NA
v_call: TRBV5-6
j_call: TRBJ2-5
cdr3_nt: TGTGCCAGCAGCCCAACTAGCGGACCCCGGGGGACCCAGTACTTC
cdr3_aa: CASSPTSGPRGTQYF

d_call: TRBD1
clone_size: NA
v_call: TRBV5-6
j_call: TRBJ1-5
cdr3_nt: TGTGCCAGCAGCCTGGACAGGGGGCTACAGCCCCAGCATTTT
cdr3_aa: CASSLDRGLQPQHF

d_call: NA
clone_size: few
v_call: TRBV7-9
j_call: TRBJ1-2
cdr3_nt: TGTGCCAGCAGCTTAATCCCACAACCCTATGGCTACACCTTC
cdr3_aa: CASSLIPQPYGYTF

d_call: NA
clone_size: NA
v_call: TRBV6-5
j_call: TRBJ2-5
cdr3_nt: TGTGCCAGCAGTTACGAAGGCCGGGAATTGGAGACCCAGTACTTC
cdr3_aa: CASSYEGRELETQYF

d_call: TRBD1
clone_size: NA
v_call: TRBV7-6
j_call: TRBJ2-1
cdr3_nt: TGTGCCAGCAGCTTAGCAATCGGCCTTAGGGACAGCGTCAATGAGCAGTTCTTC
cdr3_aa: CASSLAIGLRDSVNEQFF

d_call: TRBD1
clone_size: once
v_call: TRBV4-1
j_call: TRBJ1-5
cdr3_nt: TGCGCCAGCAGCCAAGATCAGGCAGGGGGTAGCAATCAGCCCCAGCATTTT
cdr3_aa: CASSQDQAGGSNQPQHF

d_call: NA
clone_size: NA
v_call: TRBV4-1
j_call: TRBJ2-7
cdr3_nt: TGCGCCAGCAGCCAAGACCCCGCAGGGATGTACGAGCAGTACTTC
cdr3_aa: CASSQDPAGMYEQYF